The 12 T cell receptor beta chains below come from one sample, sequenced in a study of T-cell memory formation after mild COVID-19. TCRdb recomputed calls from the 5' RACE reads with MiXCR, one row per CDR3 protein. The sample contains under 300,000 distinct CDR3 sequences, about a sixth of which appear only once. The sample taken for sequencing was PBMCs or a T cell subset sorted from them (not recorded which). Receptors were obtained from a man in his late teens or twenties who had mild COVID-19 (a few samples of this study predate the infection). Cell type and time point are not known.

This clonotype was found a few times. The chain uses TRBV7-2 and TRBJ2-5; D may be TRBD2 (6 bases). Looked up from germline, CDR1 is SGHTA and CDR2 is FQGNSA. The V gene lost 5 bases and the J gene lost 3 bases, with 13 bases spanning the gap. The CDR3 length is 14 residues. The CDR3 DNA reads as TGTGCCAGCAGCCTCTGGACGGGGGAAGAGACCCAGTACTTC. Translation gives CASSLWTGEETQYF.

The rearrangement uses TRBV28 and TRBJ2-7, with TRBD1 matching 8 bases. Germline trimming cut 5 bases from V and 2 bases from J; bases unmatched to any gene: 5. The CDR3 has 14 amino acids. Germline V gene sequence: CDR1 MDHEN, CDR2 SYDVKM. CDR3 amino acids: CASSPADRAYEQYV. The DNA of the CDR3 is TGTGCCAGCAGTCCCGCGGACAGGGCCTACGAGCAGTACGTC.

This clonotype occurred many times. The chain carries TRBV10-3 and TRBJ2-1; TRBD1 or TRBD2 may be the D gene (5 bases each). This CDR3 has 15 amino acids. Germline V gives CDR1 ENHRY, CDR2 SYGVKD. Trimming shortened V by 4 bases and J by 2 bases, and 12 bases separated the two germline ends. The CDR3 nucleotides are TGTGCCATCAGTGCCGGGACCGAAGCCTACAATGAGCAGTTCTTC. It codes for CAISAGTEAYNEQFF.

This chain uses TRBV28 with TRBJ2-5; D uncertain. The CDR3 loop spans 11 amino acids. The V gene lost 10 bases and the J gene lost 7 bases, with 13 bases spanning the gap. Germline CDR1 and CDR2: MDHEN and SYDVKM. The CDR3 DNA follows: TGTGCCACCCAGACCTATGGGACCCAGTACTTC. Its translation: CATQTYGTQYF.

This clonotype came up a few times. This chain joins TRBV29-1 and TRBJ1-6; tentative D call: TRBD1 (6 bases). CDR3 length equals 13 residues. Germline lookup yields CDR1 SQVTM and CDR2 ANQGSEA. Trimming took off 5 bases at V and 7 bases at J, with 12 bases between the two ends. The chain's CDR3 is CSVRGTPNSPLHF. The CDR3 DNA sequence: TGCAGCGTTAGGGGGACCCCAAATTCACCCCTCCACTTT.

This clonotype was counted ten times or more. The chain couples TRBV5-1 to TRBJ2-7; D call uncertain. Trimming took 0 bases from V and 1 from J, leaving 8 bases between them. The CDR3 contains 14 residues. Germline CDR1 SGHRS, CDR2 YFSETQ. The CDR3 coding sequence is TGCGCCAGCAGCTTGGGCGGCGGATCCTACGAGCAGTACGTC. Translated, it gives CASSLGGGSYEQYV.

This clonotype was observed a handful of times. V usage is TRBV5-1 and J usage is TRBJ1-6; D remains ambiguous. V lost 0 bases to trimming and J lost 8 bases, with 9 bases between them. The CDR3 loop spans 14 amino acids. Germline V gene data show CDR1 as SGHRS and CDR2 as YFSETQ. CDR3 coding DNA: TGCGCCAGCAGCTTGGATGCAGAGGATTCACCCCTCCACTTT. Its translation: CASSLDAEDSPLHF.

This chain uses TRBV4-1 with TRBJ2-4; a possible D gene is TRBD1 (5 bases). This CDR3 has 18 residues. CDR1 is MGHRA, CDR2 YSYEKL, per germline. The germline V and J ends were trimmed by 1 base and 0 bases, with 16 bases remaining between them. CDR3 sequence: CASSQGVRVGIAKNIQYF. CDR3 in DNA: TGCGCCAGCAGCCAAGGGGTCAGGGTGGGGATAGCCAAAAACATTCAGTACTTC.

This clonotype has ten or more counts. V gene TRBV20-1 combines with J gene TRBJ2-7, with 7 bases fitting TRBD1. Losses at the gene ends were 1 base for V and 6 bases for J; bases not matched to a gene: 3. The CDR3 has 12 residues. The germline V gene encodes CDR1 DFQATT and CDR2 SNEGSKA (reference sequence). In DNA, the CDR3 is TGCAGTGCTAGAGTACAGGGGCCCGAGCAGTACGTC. This codes for CSARVQGPEQYV.

This clonotype has just a few counts. The chain combines TRBV21-1 with TRBJ2-7; the table assigns TRBD2, which was not confirmed against the DNA. TRBV21-1 is tagged as a pseudogene. The CDR3 totals 17 residues. Written as DNA, the CDR3 is TGTGCCAGCAGCAGACCGTTTAGACTAGCATCTTCCTACGAGCAGTACGTC. Protein sequence: CASSRPFRLASSYEQYV.

This clonotype has a handful of counts. V is TRBV6-6 and J is TRBJ2-6; D is uncertain. The CDR3 has 13 amino acids. Trimming shortened V by 11 bases and J by 2 bases, and 10 bases separated the two germline ends. Germline V gene sequence: CDR1 MNHNY, CDR2 SVGAGI (reference sequence). Here the CDR3 reads CASQVAGANVLTF. Written as DNA, the CDR3 is TGTGCCTCCCAGGTGGCTGGGGCCAACGTCCTGACTTTC.

The V gene is TRBV20-1, the J gene TRBJ1-4; D possibly corresponds to TRBD1 (6 bases). The CDR3 has 14 amino acids. Germline V gives CDR1 DFQATT, CDR2 SNEGSKA (reference sequence). The V and J ends lost 6 bases and 7 bases respectively, with 18 bases between them. CDR3 amino acids: CSATGGASGEKLFF. The CDR3 DNA reads as TGCAGTGCCACGGGGGGCGCCTCGGGTGAAAAACTGTTTTTT.